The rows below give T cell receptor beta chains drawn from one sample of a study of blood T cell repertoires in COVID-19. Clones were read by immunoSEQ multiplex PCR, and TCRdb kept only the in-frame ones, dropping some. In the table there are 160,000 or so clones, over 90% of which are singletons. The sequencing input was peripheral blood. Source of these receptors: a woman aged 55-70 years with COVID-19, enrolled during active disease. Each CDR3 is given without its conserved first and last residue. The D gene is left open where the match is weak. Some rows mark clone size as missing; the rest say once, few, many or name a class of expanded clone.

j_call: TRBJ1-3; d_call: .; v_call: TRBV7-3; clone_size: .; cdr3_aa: ASSLGGSYSRNTIY
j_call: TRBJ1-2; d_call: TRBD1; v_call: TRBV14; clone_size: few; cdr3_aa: ASSVGQGAGYGYT
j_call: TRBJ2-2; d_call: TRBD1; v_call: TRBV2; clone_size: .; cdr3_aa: ASSPLQGPGELF
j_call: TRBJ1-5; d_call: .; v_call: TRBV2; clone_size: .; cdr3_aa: ASRDSQNSNQPQH
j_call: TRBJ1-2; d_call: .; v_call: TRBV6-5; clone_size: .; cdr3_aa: ASKGVGQGKDGYT
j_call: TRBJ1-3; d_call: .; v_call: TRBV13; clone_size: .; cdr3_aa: ASSYDRGFSGNTIY
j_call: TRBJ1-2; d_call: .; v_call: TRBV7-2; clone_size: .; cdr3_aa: ASSLESGAGWYGYT
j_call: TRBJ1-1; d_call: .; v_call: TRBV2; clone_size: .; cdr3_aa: ASSERVGNTEAF
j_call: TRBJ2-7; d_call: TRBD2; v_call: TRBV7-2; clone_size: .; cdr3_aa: ASSWGGGSYEQY
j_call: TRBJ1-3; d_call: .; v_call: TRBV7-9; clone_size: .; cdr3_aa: ASSLPTGSGNTIY
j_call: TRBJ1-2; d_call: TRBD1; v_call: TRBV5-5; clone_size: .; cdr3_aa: ASSLLTGGRRNYGYT
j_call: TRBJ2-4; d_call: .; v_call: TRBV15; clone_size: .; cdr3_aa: ATSRGTGSNRFAKNIQY
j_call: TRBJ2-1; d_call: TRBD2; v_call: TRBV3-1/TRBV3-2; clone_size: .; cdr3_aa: ASSPSGGARNEQF
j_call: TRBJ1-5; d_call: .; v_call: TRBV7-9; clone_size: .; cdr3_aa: ASSRRQFNQPQH
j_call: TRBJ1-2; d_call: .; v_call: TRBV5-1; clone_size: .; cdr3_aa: ASSLDQGIGYT
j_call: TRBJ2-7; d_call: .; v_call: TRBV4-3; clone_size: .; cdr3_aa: ASSQDLPYEQY
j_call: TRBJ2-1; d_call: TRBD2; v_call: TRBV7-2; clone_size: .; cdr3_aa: ASSTSGGAFEQF
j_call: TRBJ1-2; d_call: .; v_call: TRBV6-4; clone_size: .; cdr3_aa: ASSQSGVYGYT
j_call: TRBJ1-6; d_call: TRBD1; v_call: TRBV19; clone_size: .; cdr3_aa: ASSIPRDRGSSYNSPLH
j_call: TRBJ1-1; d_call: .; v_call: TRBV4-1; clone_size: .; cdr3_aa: ASSHRTDNTEAF
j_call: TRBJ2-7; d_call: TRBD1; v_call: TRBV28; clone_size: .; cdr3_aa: ASSFMDRAYEQY
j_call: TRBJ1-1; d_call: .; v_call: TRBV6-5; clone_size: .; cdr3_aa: ASSPTGTEAF
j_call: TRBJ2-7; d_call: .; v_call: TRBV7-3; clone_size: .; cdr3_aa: ASSLGAYPYEQY
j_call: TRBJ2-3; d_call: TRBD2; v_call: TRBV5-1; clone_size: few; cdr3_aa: ASSLAVAGSTDTQY
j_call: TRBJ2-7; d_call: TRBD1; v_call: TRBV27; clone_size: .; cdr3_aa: ASSPGTGYEQY
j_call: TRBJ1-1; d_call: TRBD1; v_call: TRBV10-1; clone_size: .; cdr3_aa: ASMRDRGLKNTEAF
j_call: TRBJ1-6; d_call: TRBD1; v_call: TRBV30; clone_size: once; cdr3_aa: AWQGTANSPLH
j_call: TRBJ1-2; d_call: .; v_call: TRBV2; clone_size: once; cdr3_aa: ASSEKLAGLSGYT
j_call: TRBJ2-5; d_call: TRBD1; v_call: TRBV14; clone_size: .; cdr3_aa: ASSQGTGVRETQY
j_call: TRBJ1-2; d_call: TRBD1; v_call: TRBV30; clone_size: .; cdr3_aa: AWSVTQGVFGYT
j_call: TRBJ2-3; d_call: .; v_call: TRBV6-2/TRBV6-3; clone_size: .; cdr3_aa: ASSYGQATDTQY
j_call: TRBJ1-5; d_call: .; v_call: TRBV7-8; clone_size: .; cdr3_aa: ASSATERDSNQPQH
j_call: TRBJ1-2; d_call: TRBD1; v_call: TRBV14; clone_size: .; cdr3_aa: ASSPDRDYGYT
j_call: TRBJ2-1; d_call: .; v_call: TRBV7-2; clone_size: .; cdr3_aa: ASSLERSSYNEQF
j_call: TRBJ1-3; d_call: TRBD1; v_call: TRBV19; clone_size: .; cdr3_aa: ASGTVGNTIY
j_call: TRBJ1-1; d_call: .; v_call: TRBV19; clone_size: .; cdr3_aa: ASSIEGRSTEAF
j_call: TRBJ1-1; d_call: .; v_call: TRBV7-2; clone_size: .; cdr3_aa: ASSLTENTEAF
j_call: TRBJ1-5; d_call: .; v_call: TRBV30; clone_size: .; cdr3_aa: AWTTDRNQPQH
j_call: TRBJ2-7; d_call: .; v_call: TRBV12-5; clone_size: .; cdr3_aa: ASGNLGQTTYEQY
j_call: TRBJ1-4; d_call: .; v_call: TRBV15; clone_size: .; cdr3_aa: ATSRDRQSRGNEKLF
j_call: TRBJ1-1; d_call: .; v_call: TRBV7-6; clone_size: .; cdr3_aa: ASSLDQGGWNTEAF
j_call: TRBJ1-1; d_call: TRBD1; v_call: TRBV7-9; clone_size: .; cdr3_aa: ASSQTGAGNTEAF
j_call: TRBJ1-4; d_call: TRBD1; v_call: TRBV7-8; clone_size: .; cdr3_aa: ASSLDRTGGDEKLF
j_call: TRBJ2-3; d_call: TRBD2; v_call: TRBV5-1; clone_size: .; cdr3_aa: ASSWGKRGRTDTQY
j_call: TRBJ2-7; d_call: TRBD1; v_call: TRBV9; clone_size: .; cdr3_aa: ASSVDGQGYEQY
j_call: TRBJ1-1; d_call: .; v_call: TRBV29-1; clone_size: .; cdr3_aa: STRGPDTEAF
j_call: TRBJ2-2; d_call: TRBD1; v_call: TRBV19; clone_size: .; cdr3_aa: ASSPGQTNTGELF
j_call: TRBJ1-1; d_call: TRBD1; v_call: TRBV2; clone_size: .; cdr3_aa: ASIREATGGEAF
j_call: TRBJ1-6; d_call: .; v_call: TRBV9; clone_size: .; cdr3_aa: ASSVSPEGNSPLH
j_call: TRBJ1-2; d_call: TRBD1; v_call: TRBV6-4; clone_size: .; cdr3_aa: ASSRDRGLGGYT
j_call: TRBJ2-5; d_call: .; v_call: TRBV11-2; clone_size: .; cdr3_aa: ASSPLTGPQETQY
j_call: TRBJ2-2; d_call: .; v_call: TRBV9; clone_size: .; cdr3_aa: ASSPQEVASGELF
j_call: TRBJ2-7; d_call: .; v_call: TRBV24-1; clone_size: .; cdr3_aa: ATTPGQSFYEQY
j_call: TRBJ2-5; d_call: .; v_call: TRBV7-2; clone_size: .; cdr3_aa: ASSLVTGEETQY